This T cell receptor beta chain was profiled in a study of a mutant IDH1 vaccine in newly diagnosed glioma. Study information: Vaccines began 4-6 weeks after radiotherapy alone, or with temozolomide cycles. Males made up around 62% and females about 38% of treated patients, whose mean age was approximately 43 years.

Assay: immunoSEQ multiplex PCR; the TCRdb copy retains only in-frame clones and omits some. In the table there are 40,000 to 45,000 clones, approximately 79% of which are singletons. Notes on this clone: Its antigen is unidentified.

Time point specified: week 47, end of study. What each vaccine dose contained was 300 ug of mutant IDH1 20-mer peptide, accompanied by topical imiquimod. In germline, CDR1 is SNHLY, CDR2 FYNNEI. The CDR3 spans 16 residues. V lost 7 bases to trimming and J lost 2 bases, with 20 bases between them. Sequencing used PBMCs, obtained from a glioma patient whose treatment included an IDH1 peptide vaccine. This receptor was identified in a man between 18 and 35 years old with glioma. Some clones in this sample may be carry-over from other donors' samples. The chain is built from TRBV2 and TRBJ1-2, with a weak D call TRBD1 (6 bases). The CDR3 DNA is TGTGCCAGCAACTCTTTCCGACAGGTTCTGAACTATGGCTACACCTTC. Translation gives CASNSFRQVLNYGYTF.